A selection of T cell receptor beta chains follows, all from one sample in a study of blood T cell repertoires in COVID-19. Data came from immunoSEQ multiplex PCR; TCRdb stores just in-frame clones and leaves some out. This sample yields roughly 280,000 clones, of which around 87% are seen a single time; roughly 4% belongs to the top ten. Sequenced: peripheral blood. The source is a man between 18 and 35 years old with active or convalescent COVID-19. CDR3s include the opening cysteine and the closing phenylalanine or tryptophan. D genes are given only for firm matches. Size is stated for part of the rows, as once, few or many counts, or as a class when the clone is expanded.

clone size	D gene	V gene	J gene	CDR3 length	CDR3 DNA	CDR3 protein
NA	NA	TRBV5-1	TRBJ2-3	16	TGCGCCAGCAGCCCGGGGGACTTACCTAGCACAGATACGCAGTATTTT	CASSPGDLPSTDTQYF
NA	NA	TRBV6-1	TRBJ2-1	15	TGTGCCAGCAGTGAAGGGGGGCCCACCTACAATGAGCAGTTCTTC	CASSEGGPTYNEQFF
NA	NA	TRBV5-4	TRBJ2-4	17	TGTGCCAGCAGCTCGACCCGCCTGGGCCTCGGCAAAAACATTCAGTACTTC	CASSSTRLGLGKNIQYF
NA	NA	TRBV11-2	TRBJ1-1	18	TGTGCCAGCAGCTTAGCCCAGATCTCATGGATCATTGAGGCTGAAGCTTTCTTT	CASSLAQISWIIEAEAFF
NA	NA	TRBV29-1	TRBJ2-3	14	TGCAGCGTTGAAAAGGGCACAGCGGGTGATACGCAGTATTTT	CSVEKGTAGDTQYF
NA	NA	TRBV3-1/TRBV3-2	TRBJ2-3	15	TGTGCCAGCAGCCCTGAACTCTACCCCACAGATACGCAGTATTTT	CASSPELYPTDTQYF
NA	NA	TRBV6-5	TRBJ1-1	14	TGTGCCAGCAGCCTAGCCCAGTCTTCTGCTGAAGCTTTCTTT	CASSLAQSSAEAFF
NA	TRBD1	TRBV9	TRBJ1-3	14	TGTGCCAGCAGCCCAGGGGGAGCTGGAAACACCATATATTTT	CASSPGGAGNTIYF
NA	TRBD1	TRBV6-5	TRBJ2-5	13	TGTGCCAGCCAAACAGGGGGAGTTGAGACCCAGTACTTC	CASQTGGVETQYF
NA	NA	TRBV5-4	TRBJ2-1	15	TGTGCCAGCAGCTTTTGGACACCGAACTACAATGAGCAGTTCTTC	CASSFWTPNYNEQFF
NA	NA	TRBV30	TRBJ1-1	12	TGTGCCTGGACGGGTGGAGGAGTTGAAGCTTTCTTT	CAWTGGGVEAFF
NA	NA	TRBV10-2	TRBJ2-1	17	TGCGCCAGCAAATCTTTTTACAGACCACCTACCTACAATGAGCAGTTCTTC	CASKSFYRPPTYNEQFF
NA	NA	TRBV5-1	TRBJ2-1	15	TGCGCCAGCAGCTTGCTTGGGAGCTCCTACAATGAGCAGTTCTTC	CASSLLGSSYNEQFF
NA	NA	TRBV21-1	TRBJ2-1	16	TGTGCCAGCAGCAAACTTCCCCCTTTGTCTTTGAATGAGCAGTTCTTC	CASSKLPPLSLNEQFF
NA	NA	TRBV7-3	TRBJ2-3	16	TGTGCCAGCAGCGTGGGTGGCGGGGCTAGCACAGATACGCAGTATTTT	CASSVGGGASTDTQYF
NA	TRBD1	TRBV6-6	TRBJ1-4	14	TGTGCCAGCAGTTACCGACAGGGGCGCGAAAAACTGTTTTTT	CASSYRQGREKLFF
once	NA	TRBV19	TRBJ1-5	14	TGTGCCACCAGGGATCTCCCTAGCAATCAGCCCCAGCATTTT	CATRDLPSNQPQHF
once	TRBD1	TRBV6-5	TRBJ2-1	15	TGTGCCAGCAGTTCTGCTCGGACAGGACACAATGAGCAGTTCTTC	CASSSARTGHNEQFF